These 5 T cell receptor beta chains share one sample of origin, sequenced in a study of cytomegalovirus exposure and HLA in healthy donors. PCR involved 60 Vbeta and 13 Jbeta primers. Clones were read by immunoSEQ multiplex PCR, and TCRdb kept only the in-frame ones, dropping some. The sample consists of approximately 97,000 clones, approximately 85% of them appearing once. Sequenced input: PBMCs. These receptors originate from a man between 35 and 55 years old in good health and CMV-seropositive.

The chain combines TRBV10-3 with TRBJ2-7; TRBD2 agrees at 13 bases. The CDR3 has 14 amino acids. Trimming took 6 bases from V and 7 from J; bases not matched to a gene: 6. The germline gives CDR1 ENHRY, CDR2 SYGVKD. The CDR3 region is CAISATSGRGEQYF. The CDR3 DNA is TGTGCCATCAGCGCCACTAGCGGGAGGGGTGAGCAGTACTTC.

This sequence joins TRBV27 and TRBJ2-5, with TRBD1 as a possible D gene (5 bases). This CDR3 contains 14 residues. Germline V CDR1 and CDR2: MNHEY, SMNVEV (reference sequence). The germline V and J ends were trimmed by 2 bases and 1 base, with 8 bases remaining between them. CDR3 bases: TGTGCCAGCAGTTTACAGGGTTCCCAAGAGACCCAGTACTTC. Protein product: CASSLQGSQETQYF.

This clone has a handful of counts. The chain uses TRBV6-6 and TRBJ1-1; D uncertain. CDR3 length equals 12 residues. Trimming removed 2 bases at V and 1 base at J, with 2 bases between. Germline CDR1 and CDR2: MNHNY and SVGAGI (reference sequence). The CDR3 DNA reads as TGTGCCAGCAGTTACCGGAACACTGAAGCTTTCTTT. Its translation: CASSYRNTEAFF.

The chain is built from TRBV10-3 and TRBJ2-7; 9 bases map to TRBD2. The CDR3 is made up of 16 amino acids. Trimming cost V 0 bases and J 6 bases; bases outside gene matches: 9. Germline CDR1 reads ENHRY; CDR2 reads SYGVKD. In DNA form, the CDR3 reads TGTGCCATCAGTGAGTCGAGAGTAGCGGGAGTAGGCGAGCAGTACTTC. This encodes CAISESRVAGVGEQYF.

The rearrangement links TRBV18 to TRBJ2-3, with 7 bases fitting TRBD1. The CDR3 covers 17 residues. The ends lost 3 bases at V and 3 bases at J; junction bases unmatched: 12. Germline lookup yields CDR1 KGHSH and CDR2 LQKENI. CDR3 coding DNA: TGTGCCAGCTCACCTAGACAGGGTGGAACAGGTACAGATACGCAGTATTTT. Protein: CASSPRQGGTGTDTQYF. Full variable domain (remainder filled in from reference TRBV18 and TRBJ2-3): NAGVMQNPRHLVRRRGQEARLRCSPMKGHSHVYWYRQLPEEGLKFMVYLQKENIIDESGMPKERFSAEFPKEGPSILRIQQVVRGDSAAYFCASSPRQGGTGTDTQYFGPGTRLTVL.